The rows below give T cell receptor beta chains drawn from one sample of a study of blood T cell repertoires in COVID-19. Only in-frame clones appear in the TCRdb table, and some are missing; sequencing was by immunoSEQ multiplex PCR. The sample shows around 78,000 clones, 80% to 90% of them seen only once. Sequenced material: peripheral blood. Receptors were obtained from a human donor in a cohort sampled during active COVID-19. Each CDR3 is given with its conserved first and last residue. Clone sizes are given selectively: once, few, many, or a class where the clone is expanded.

v_call,clone_size,j_call,cdr3_aa
TRBV4-1,NA,TRBJ2-6,CASRDRVDTAGANVLTF
TRBV7-2,NA,TRBJ1-1,CASSFGQGVTEAFF
TRBV5-6,NA,TRBJ2-1,CASSLRDRGRYNEQFF
TRBV14,NA,TRBJ2-7,CASSQELESYEQYF
TRBV19,once,TRBJ2-1,CASRTTGIYNEQFF
TRBV9,NA,TRBJ1-1,CASSAREGMNTEAFF
TRBV30,NA,TRBJ1-4,CAWKAIVRNEKLFF
TRBV2,NA,TRBJ2-5,CASRALAGGETQYF
TRBV29-1,NA,TRBJ1-4,CSVEENRGLREKLFF
TRBV6-6,NA,TRBJ2-3,CASRTGTTDTQYF
TRBV5-1,once,TRBJ2-1,CASSNRNYNEQFF
TRBV6-1,NA,TRBJ2-1,CASLLSSGHNEQFF
TRBV27,NA,TRBJ2-7,CASIQTSGNYEQYF
TRBV7-3,NA,TRBJ1-6,CASSPDRDSPLHF
TRBV11-2,NA,TRBJ1-2,CASSLVKGQGTNYGYTF
TRBV7-9,NA,TRBJ2-2,CASSLSGRLIGELFF
TRBV6-5,NA,TRBJ2-1,CASSYGGHTGGEQFF
TRBV4-2,NA,TRBJ1-4,CASSQPEEGINEKLFF
TRBV7-2,NA,TRBJ2-7,CASRSRLAGSGEQYF
TRBV28,NA,TRBJ2-5,CASRDFQETQYF
TRBV10-3,NA,TRBJ2-3,CAISEGGSTRGGAQYF
TRBV6-5,NA,TRBJ2-3,CASSPGLYTDTQYF
TRBV5-3,NA,TRBJ2-7,CARSLDHQGLSYEQYF
TRBV2,NA,TRBJ1-3,CASSVGEAGNTIYF
TRBV2,NA,TRBJ2-5,CASIQAGAPQETQYF
TRBV12-2,NA,TRBJ2-7,CASRLQCPHSYEQYF
TRBV3-1/TRBV3-2,NA,TRBJ2-7,CASSHPREDEQYF
TRBV5-4,NA,TRBJ2-1,CASSRWDRGLGEQFF
TRBV11-3,once,TRBJ1-6,CASSSGNRVRNSPLHF
TRBV6-1,NA,TRBJ1-5,CASSENRGQPQHF
TRBV2,NA,TRBJ2-2,CASRPYRNTGELFF
TRBV7-2,NA,TRBJ1-5,CASSSHRGGDQPQHF
TRBV6-2/TRBV6-3,NA,TRBJ1-2,CASSPTGANGYTF
TRBV5-1,NA,TRBJ2-7,CASSSGTGYDEQYF
TRBV29-1,NA,TRBJ2-1,CSVQQGAANEQFF
TRBV19,NA,TRBJ2-2,CASSIFLTGVGTGELFF